The 10 T cell receptor beta chains below come from one sample, sequenced in a study of blood T cell repertoires in COVID-19. Assay: immunoSEQ multiplex PCR; the TCRdb copy retains only in-frame clones and omits some. Of around 78,000 clones in the sample, about nine tenths were seen once. Material: peripheral blood. All receptors derive from a man between 70 and 80 years old with active or convalescent COVID-19.

CDR3 sequence reads: CASSIRGEGGYNEQFF. CDR3 coding DNA: TGTGCCAGCAGCATCCGGGGGGAGGGAGGATACAATGAGCAGTTCTTC. The genes are TRBV21-1 and TRBJ2-1; the listed D gene, TRBD2, was not tested against the DNA. TRBV21-1 is classified as a pseudogene. The CDR3 totals 16 residues.

The V call is TRBV7-3, the J call TRBJ2-5, with TRBD2 as a possible D gene (6 bases). This CDR3 contains 15 residues. Germline V gene lookup returns CDR1 SGHTA and CDR2 FQGTGA. V shed 3 bases and J shed 2 bases, with 13 bases lying between them. The CDR3 region is CASSLQGGIQETQYF. The CDR3 DNA reads as TGTGCCAGCAGCTTGCAGGGAGGTATACAAGAGACCCAGTACTTC.

The rearrangement links TRBV7-2 to TRBJ2-1; D remains ambiguous. The CDR3 length is 15 residues. V was trimmed by 5 bases and J by 0 bases, leaving 11 bases between them. In germline, CDR1 is SGHTA, CDR2 FQGNSA. The CDR3 nucleotides are TGTGCCAGCAGCCCCTTTACAAGCTCCTACAATGAGCAGTTCTTC. This encodes CASSPFTSSYNEQFF.

V usage is TRBV28 and J usage is TRBJ2-6, with TRBD1 matching over 7 bases. The CDR3 sequence is 15 residues long. V dropped 5 bases and J dropped 4; count of bases not matched to a gene: 5. Germline V gene sequence: CDR1 MDHEN, CDR2 SYDVKM. The chain's CDR3 is CASSLPGQGANVLTF. In DNA, the CDR3 is TGTGCCAGCAGTCTACCGGGACAGGGGGCCAACGTCCTGACTTTC.

This clone was detected only once. The CDR3 DNA sequence: TGTGCCATCAGTGAAGGGCTAGCGGGAGGGTACGAGCAGTACTTC. This encodes CAISEGLAGGYEQYF. This rearrangement joins TRBV10-3 to TRBJ2-7; 12 bases agree with TRBD2. The CDR3 length is 15 residues. Germline loops: CDR1 ENHRY, CDR2 SYGVKD. J lost 4 bases, V lost 3 bases, and 4 bases had no gene match.

J is TRBJ1-5 and V is TRBV10-3; 7 bases match TRBD1. The CDR3 is 15 residues long. After removal of 0 bases from V and 7 bases from J, the junction contained 6 bases not matched to a gene. Germline CDR1 ENHRY, CDR2 SYGVKD. CDR3 amino acids: CAISESDRVAQPQHF. In nucleotides, the CDR3 is TGTGCCATCAGTGAGTCCGACAGGGTCGCCCAGCCCCAGCATTTT.

The chain employs TRBV4-3 and TRBJ2-7, with D possibly TRBD2 on 7 matching bases. Trimming removed 0 bases from V and 3 bases from J, with 12 bases in between. In germline, CDR1 is LGHNA, CDR2 YSLEER. The CDR3 contains 15 residues. CDR3 sequence: CASSQERGGFYEQYF. Written as DNA, the CDR3 is TGCGCCAGCAGCCAAGAAAGGGGGGGGTTCTACGAGCAGTACTTC.

V is TRBV30 and J is TRBJ1-4; D may be TRBD1 (5 bases). Germline CDR1 is GTSNPN and CDR2 is SVGIG (reference sequence). With 2 bases removed from V and 8 bases from J, the gap between germline ends came to 18 bases. CDR3 size: 15 residues. The CDR3 sequence is CAWSSPGDIGEKLFF. DNA for the CDR3: TGTGCCTGGAGTTCGCCGGGGGATATAGGAGAAAAACTGTTTTTT.

The rearrangement uses TRBV6-1 and TRBJ1-2; D is uncertain. From germline, CDR1 is MNHNS and CDR2 SASEGT. Trimming stripped 1 base from V and 7 bases from J, with 16 bases between. This CDR3 is built from 15 residues. The CDR3 is CASSEERVEFSGYTF. The DNA of the CDR3 is TGTGCCAGCAGTGAAGAGAGGGTAGAATTCTCTGGCTACACCTTC.

This chain joins TRBV28 and TRBJ1-6, with D maybe TRBD1 (5 bases). Germline CDR1 and CDR2: MDHEN and SYDVKM. V shed 5 bases and J shed 1 base, with 9 bases lying between them. This CDR3 has 15 amino acids. The CDR3 protein is CASSLGHSYNSPLHF. As DNA, the CDR3 is TGTGCCAGCAGTCTCGGACATTCCTATAATTCACCCCTCCACTTT.